The 22 T cell receptor beta chains in this list originate from one sample, sequenced in a study of Ad26.COV2.S vaccination and SARS-CoV-2 variants. Here immunoSEQ multiplex PCR was the method, and the copy in TCRdb shows in-frame clones only, minus some. The profile shows about 370,000 clones, about 85% of them singletons. Sample treatment: about 20 received Ad26.COV2.S at low or high dose, single or two shots; about 5 received placebo; per-sample allocation not given. Samples came from day 63 after the first vaccine or placebo injection. Sequencing was performed on peripheral blood, taken in a trial of Ad26.COV2.S vaccine versus placebo. These receptors originate from a person between 18 and 60 years old who received the Ad26.COV2.S COVID-19 vaccine or a placebo.

This clone was detected only a few times. V and J are TRBV12-5 and TRBJ2-2; the D is unclear. Germline loops: CDR1 LGHNT, CDR2 FRNRAP. The CDR3 extends over 12 amino acids. Between the trimmed V and J ends, which lost 3 bases and 2 bases, there was a span of 1 base. The chain's CDR3 is CASGLNTGELFF. The CDR3, as DNA: TGTGCTAGTGGTTTAAACACCGGGGAGCTGTTTTTT.

Concerning this clone itself: Other DNA sequences in the sample encode the same CDR3. The CDR3 loop reads CASSLGTGANYGYTF. The CDR3 DNA follows: TGCGCCAGCAGCTTAGGGACAGGGGCTAACTATGGCTACACCTTC. J is TRBJ1-2 and V is TRBV5-1; 10 nucleotides align to TRBD1. Per germline, CDR1 SGHRS and CDR2 YFSETQ. V trimming: 2 bases; J trimming: 0 bases; junction bases outside the gene matches: 1. The CDR3 extends over 15 amino acids.

The chain recombines TRBV6-4 with TRBJ2-1, with 9 positions matching TRBD2. With 0 bases clipped from V and 5 bases from J, the junction kept 5 bases outside the gene matches. This CDR3 has 16 amino acids. Germline V gives CDR1 MRHNA, CDR2 SNTAGT. The CDR3 spells CASSDSERGDNNEQFF. CDR3 nucleotide sequence: TGTGCCAGCAGTGACTCAGAGCGGGGGGATAACAATGAGCAGTTCTTC.

This clone was seen a few times. Other DNA sequences from this sample encode an identical CDR3 as well. The chain joins TRBV4-3 to TRBJ1-5; D gene uncertain. The CDR3 runs to 13 residues. Trimming left V 0 bases short and J 4 bases short, with 4 bases between. The germline gives CDR1 LGHNA, CDR2 YSLEER. The CDR3 is CASSQDLNQPQHF. The CDR3 DNA sequence: TGCGCCAGCAGCCAAGACCTGAATCAGCCCCAGCATTTT.

The V and J genes are TRBV28 and TRBJ1-1, with a tentative D call TRBD1 (6 bases). V shed 7 bases and J shed 3 bases, with 9 bases lying between them. The CDR3 has 12 amino acids. The germline V gene has CDR1 MDHEN and CDR2 SYDVKM. The CDR3 spells CASKEGDTEAFF. The CDR3 region has the DNA TGTGCCAGCAAAGAGGGGGACACTGAAGCTTTCTTT.

This clone was counted only a few times. The chain has TRBV29-1 and TRBJ2-7, with 8 nucleotides matching TRBD1. Germline V CDR1 and CDR2: SQVTM, ANQGSEA. After removal of 6 bases from V and 3 bases from J, the junction contained 7 bases not matched to a gene. The CDR3 is 13 amino acids. CDR3 sequence reads: CSVTTTGDYEQYF. Written as DNA, the CDR3 is TGCAGCGTGACCACGACAGGGGACTACGAGCAGTACTTC.

This clone was picked up a small number of times. This sequence joins TRBV6-5 and TRBJ1-6; D possibly corresponds to TRBD1 (5 bases). In germline, CDR1 is MNHEY, CDR2 SVGAGI. V was pared by 0 bases and J by 12 bases, with 9 bases between. CDR3 length: 13 amino acids. The CDR3 loop reads CASSYSKGRPLHF. CDR3 in DNA: TGTGCCAGCAGTTACTCGAAGGGGCGACCCCTCCACTTT.

The V gene is TRBV23-1, the J gene TRBJ1-2, with TRBD1 matching over 10 bases. TRBV23-1 counts as an open reading frame of uncertain function. The CDR3 sequence is 16 residues long. V lost 4 bases to trimming and J lost 7 bases; unmatched junction nucleotides: 12. CDR3 amino acids: CASSRKPGQGIRGYTF. The CDR3 DNA follows: TGCGCCAGCAGTCGGAAGCCGGGACAGGGGATTCGTGGCTACACCTTC.

The count of this clone is one. The chain is built from TRBV19 and TRBJ2-1; 11 bases are a match to TRBD1. V was clipped by 5 bases and J by 9 bases; unmatched bases: 9. Germline CDR1 LNHDA, CDR2 SQIVND (reference sequence). This CDR3 comprises 15 residues. In DNA form, the CDR3 reads TGTGCCAGTAGTCCCGGGACAGGGGGACGAGGTGAGCAGTTCTTC. Its translation is CASSPGTGGRGEQFF.

The rearrangement joins TRBV3-1 (or the pseudogene TRBV3-2) to TRBJ2-2; a weak D match, TRBD2 (6 bases). Germline loops: CDR1 LGHDT, CDR2 YNNKEL (reference sequence). The V end was cut by 4 bases, the J end by 1 base, with 10 bases between. The CDR3 totals 15 residues. The CDR3 spells CASSPPGVNTGELFF. The CDR3 nucleotides are TGTGCCAGCAGCCCCCCGGGGGTGAACACCGGGGAGCTGTTTTTT.

This clone was seen just once. The CDR3 protein is CASSFGGQGVLGEQYF. CDR3 bases: TGTGCCAGCAGCTTCGGGGGACAGGGGGTTTTGGGCGAGCAGTACTTC. The chain combines TRBV13 with TRBJ2-7; TRBD1 agrees at 11 bases. Germline assignment: CDR1 PRHDT and CDR2 FYEKMQ (reference sequence). V gave up 3 bases and J gave up 6 bases; unmatched junction bases: 10. This CDR3 is built from 16 residues.

V and J are TRBV5-8 and TRBJ1-5; tentative D call: TRBD1 (6 bases). The germline V and J ends were trimmed by 7 bases and 0 bases, with 14 bases remaining between them. Germline V gives CDR1 SGHTS, CDR2 YDEGEE. CDR3 length: 15 amino acids. In DNA, the CDR3 is TGTGCCAGCGAGGCAGGGGATTATAGCAATCAGCCCCAGCATTTT. The encoded protein is CASEAGDYSNQPQHF.

The chain employs TRBV6-6 and TRBJ2-1; TRBD2 matches 11 bases. The CDR3 spans 15 residues. CDR1 and CDR2 (germline): MNHNY, SVGAGI (reference sequence). V shed 5 bases and J 8 bases; nucleotides not matched to a gene: 8. The CDR3 protein is CASSPLAGGTHEQFF. The CDR3 DNA sequence: TGTGCCAGCAGTCCTCTAGCGGGGGGTACCCATGAGCAGTTCTTC.

The chain recombines TRBV4-1 with TRBJ1-4; TRBD1 is a possible D gene (5 bases). The CDR3 length is 16 residues. The V end was cut by 2 bases, the J end by 0 bases, with 10 bases between. The V gene's germline CDR1 is MGHRA and CDR2 YSYEKL. The CDR3 sequence is CASSQWGMTTNEKLFF. The CDR3 coding sequence is TGCGCCAGCAGCCAATGGGGCATGACAACTAATGAAAAACTGTTTTTT.

The rearrangement links TRBV19 to TRBJ2-1; no clear D. Trimming stripped 5 bases from V and 4 bases from J, with 3 bases between. The CDR3 is 11 residues long. In germline, CDR1 is LNHDA, CDR2 SQIVND (reference sequence). CDR3 sequence: CASSYYNEQFF. DNA of the CDR3: TGTGCCAGTAGTTATTACAATGAGCAGTTCTTC.

This clone came up once. V usage is TRBV12-3 or TRBV12-4 and J usage is TRBJ1-2; D not certain. This CDR3 spans 12 amino acids. Trimming cost V 3 bases and J 8 bases, with 10 bases left between them. The CDR3 coding sequence is TGTGCCAGCAGTTTGCAGAGACACGGCTACACCTTC. Translating gives CASSLQRHGYTF.

The CDR3 nucleotides read TGCGCCAGCAGGGAGACAGTTAGCCGTCAAGAGACCCAGTACTTC. This gives the protein CASRETVSRQETQYF. J is TRBJ2-5 and V is TRBV5-1; possibly TRBD1 for D (5 bases). In germline, CDR1 is SGHRS, CDR2 YFSETQ. The CDR3 has 15 residues. Trimming took 5 bases from V and 2 from J, leaving 16 bases between them. Complete variable domain (other parts from reference TRBV5-1 and TRBJ2-5): KAGVTQTPRYLIKTRGQQVTLSCSPISGHRSVSWYQQTPGQGLQFLFEYFSETQRNKGNFPGRFSGRQFSNSRSEMNVSTLELGDSALYLCASRETVSRQETQYFGPGTRLLVL.

The chain links TRBV6-5 to TRBJ2-5, with D possibly matching TRBD1 (5 bases). Trimming left V 6 bases short and J 4 bases short, with 15 bases between. In germline, CDR1 is MNHEY, CDR2 SVGAGI. CDR3 size: 14 residues. DNA of the CDR3: TGTGCCAGCAGAAAGGGGCCCAATCGAGAGACCCAGTACTTC. The encoded protein is CASRKGPNRETQYF.

The chain combines TRBV29-1 with TRBJ2-3; D remains ambiguous. With 3 bases removed from V and 1 base from J, the gap between germline ends came to 11 bases. From germline, CDR1 is SQVTM and CDR2 ANQGSEA. The length of the CDR3 is 14 residues. CDR3 amino acids: CSVDPSGGTDTQYF. CDR3 coding DNA: TGCAGCGTTGACCCCAGTGGCGGCACAGATACGCAGTATTTT.

This chain joins TRBV11-2 and TRBJ2-1, with 13 nucleotides matching TRBD2. The ends lost 4 bases at V and 10 bases at J; junction bases unmatched: 7. Looked up from germline, CDR1 is SGHAT and CDR2 is FQNNGV. The CDR3 extends over 15 amino acids. The DNA of the CDR3 is TGTGCCAGCAGCTACACTAGCGGGGGGGCCGTAGAGCAGTTCTTC. It yields the protein CASSYTSGGAVEQFF.

With respect to this clone: Other DNA sequences within the sample encode an identical CDR3. The V gene is TRBV3-1 (or the pseudogene TRBV3-2), the J gene TRBJ1-5; maybe TRBD1 (5 bases). The CDR3 loop spans 13 amino acids. The V and J ends lost 1 base and 7 bases respectively, with 8 bases between them. Germline V gene data show CDR1 as LGHDT and CDR2 as YNNKEL (reference sequence). The CDR3 spells CASSQGGGQPQHF. The CDR3 DNA follows: TGTGCCAGCAGCCAAGGGGGCGGCCAGCCCCAGCATTTT.

This chain connects TRBV5-1 to TRBJ1-1; maybe TRBD1 (6 bases). CDR1 SGHRS and CDR2 YFSETQ come from the germline V gene. The V gene lost 0 bases and the J gene lost 6 bases, with 18 bases spanning the gap. The CDR3 is 16 residues long. CDR3 nucleotides: TGCGCCAGCAGCTTGGTTGGGGGGCCGATTCGCGCTGAAGCTTTCTTT. Translation gives CASSLVGGPIRAEAFF. Full variable domain (missing parts from reference TRBV5-1 and TRBJ1-1): KAGVTQTPRYLIKTRGQQVTLSCSPISGHRSVSWYQQTPGQGLQFLFEYFSETQRNKGNFPGRFSGRQFSNSRSEMNVSTLELGDSALYLCASSLVGGPIRAEAFFGQGTRLTVV.